This T cell receptor beta chain was sequenced for a study of blood T cell repertoires in COVID-19. Study summary: Sites across the United States, Italy and Spain contributed samples from acute and convalescent COVID-19. T cells, B-cell-depleted T cells, or PBMCs provided the cDNA or gDNA that served as material.

Per the study methods: Reference gene primer amplification gave nucleated cell count estimates. Profiling relied on immunoSEQ multiplex PCR, and the TCRdb table lists in-frame clones only, not all of them. V and J calls plus clone size are reproduced from that table; the DNA served to infer D and trimming. The sample has 310,000 or so clones, approximately 86% seen once. Patients in Seattle were enrolled during active infection, then followed longitudinally. Per the germline V gene, CDR1 is GTSNPN and CDR2 is SVGIG (reference sequence). The V gene lost 0 bases and the J gene lost 2 bases, with 10 bases spanning the gap. There are 14 residues in the CDR3.

The chain links TRBV30 to TRBJ1-1; the D is unclear. The clonotype was recovered from a man aged 25 to 40 with COVID-19, enrolled during active disease. Specimen: peripheral blood. The CDR3, as DNA: TGTGCCTGGAGTGTAAACAGCTTAAACACTGAAGCTTTCTTT. This encodes CAWSVNSLNTEAFF.